The 30 T cell receptor beta chains below all came from one sample that was sequenced in a study of blood T cell repertoires in COVID-19. TCRdb's copy holds only in-frame clones and misses some; the assay was immunoSEQ multiplex PCR. The sample yields fewer than 200,000 clones, around 86% seen once. The material sequenced was peripheral blood. Receptor source: an elderly woman with COVID-19, enrolled during active disease.

The genes are TRBV7-6 and TRBJ1-6; D ambiguous. The CDR3 totals 15 residues. Trimming took off 5 bases at V and 0 bases at J, with 8 bases between the two ends. Germline CDR1 is SGHVS and CDR2 is FNYEAQ. The DNA for the CDR3 is TGTGCCAGCAGCCGAGAAAGCTCCTATAATTCACCCCTCCACTTT. Encoded protein: CASSRESSYNSPLHF.

This chain joins TRBV19 and TRBJ2-4; TRBD1 matches at 8 bases. The CDR3 covers 13 residues. Germline CDR1 is LNHDA and CDR2 is SQIVND (reference sequence). The V gene end was trimmed by 6 bases and the J gene end by 6 bases; junction bases not matched to a gene: 4. CDR3 in DNA: TGTGCCAGTAGCGCCGACAGGGGAAACATTCAGTACTTC. Encoded protein: CASSADRGNIQYF. Together with reference TRBV19 and TRBJ2-4, the CDR3 gives the full variable domain: DGGITQSPKYLFRKEGQNVTLSCEQNLNHDAMYWYRQDPGQGLRLIYYSQIVNDFQKGDIAEGYSVSREKKESFPLTVTSAQKNPTAFYLCASSADRGNIQYFGAGTRLSVL.

The V and J genes are TRBV2 and TRBJ2-7; D ambiguous. The V gene lost 4 bases and the J gene lost 3 bases, with 10 bases spanning the gap. The CDR3 runs to 13 residues. The germline CDR1 and CDR2 sequences are SNHLY and FYNNEI. The CDR3 DNA sequence: TGTGCCAGCAGTGCGGCAGGCGACTACGAGCAGTACTTC. Residues: CASSAAGDYEQYF.

This sequence joins TRBV4-1 and TRBJ2-1, with 11 bases identical to TRBD2. From germline, CDR1 is MGHRA and CDR2 YSYEKL. V was pared by 1 base and J by 4 bases, with 3 bases of the junction left unmatched. CDR3 length: 16 residues. CDR3 nucleotides: TGCGCCAGCAGCCAAGGGACTAGCGGGTTTTACAATGAGCAGTTCTTC. It is translated as CASSQGTSGFYNEQFF.

V is TRBV5-6 and J is TRBJ2-2, with TRBD1 identical over 9 bases. From germline, CDR1 is SGHDT and CDR2 YYEEEE. The CDR3 extends over 17 amino acids. Trimming at V came to 3 bases and at J to 4 bases, leaving 10 bases not matched to a gene. The DNA of the CDR3 is TGTGCCAGCAGCTCCCTGTTACAGGGGGCAGTCACCGGGGAGCTGTTTTTT. It translates to CASSSLLQGAVTGELFF.

V usage is TRBV28 and J usage is TRBJ1-1; D ambiguous. From germline, CDR1 is MDHEN and CDR2 SYDVKM. Trimming cost V 2 bases and J 5 bases, with 6 bases left between them. The CDR3 is made up of 12 amino acids. The CDR3 DNA reads as TGTGCCAGCAGTTTAAAGCCGACTGAAGCTTTCTTT. Translating gives CASSLKPTEAFF.

The J gene is TRBJ1-3, the V gene TRBV5-4; a possible D gene is TRBD1 (6 bases). The CDR3 extends over 16 amino acids. Per the germline V gene, CDR1 is SGHNT and CDR2 is YYREEE (reference sequence). Between the trimmed V and J ends, which lost 4 bases and 0 bases, there was a span of 14 bases. Here the CDR3 reads CASSTGQSHSGNTIYF. Written as DNA, the CDR3 is TGTGCCAGCAGCACAGGGCAGTCTCACTCTGGAAACACCATATATTTT. Combining the CDR3 with reference TRBV5-4 and TRBJ1-3 gives the whole variable domain ETGVTQSPTHLIKTRGQQVTLRCSSQSGHNTVSWYQQALGQGPQFIFQYYREEENGRGNFPPRFSGLQFPNYSSELNVNALELDDSALYLCASSTGQSHSGNTIYFGEGSWLTVV.

The CDR3, as DNA: TGTGCCAGCAGCCAAGGAGGGGTAGCTAACTATGGCTACACCTTC. This sequence encodes CASSQGGVANYGYTF. The rearrangement links TRBV5-8 to TRBJ1-2; D is possibly TRBD1 (5 bases). The V end lost 4 bases, the J end lost 0 bases, and 13 bases lay between the germline ends. The CDR3 contains 15 residues. Germline V CDR1 and CDR2: SGHTS, YDEGEE.

A remark on this clone: This CDR3 is also generated by other DNA sequences in the sample. The chain combines TRBV12-2 with TRBJ2-7; TRBD2, the table's D call, was not compared with the DNA. TRBV12-2 is a known pseudogene. This CDR3 has 18 residues. This CDR3 is CASRSRVGGRAPWDEQYF. CDR3 coding DNA: TGTGCAAGTCGCTCACGAGTGGGCGGGAGGGCCCCATGGGACGAGCAGTACTTC.

CDR3 sequence reads: CASSETSGTDTQYF. CDR3 bases: TGTGCCAGCAGCGAGACTAGCGGCACAGATACGCAGTATTTT. The chain carries TRBV9 and TRBJ2-3, with 8 nucleotides matching TRBD2. Per germline, CDR1 SGDLS and CDR2 YYNGEE. CDR3 length: 14 residues. The junction had 1 base not matched to a gene; V was cut back by 3 bases and J by 1 base.

The chain recombines TRBV6-2 or TRBV6-3 with TRBJ1-1, with unresolved D. In germline, CDR1 is MNHEY, CDR2 SVGEGT. CDR3 length equals 14 residues. Trimming took 6 bases from V and 0 from J, leaving 11 bases between them. The CDR3 coding sequence is TGTGCCAGCAGCAATGCAGGAATGAACACTGAAGCTTTCTTT. Protein: CASSNAGMNTEAFF.

This chain uses TRBV6-6 with TRBJ2-7; 9 nucleotides match TRBD1. This CDR3 has 14 amino acids. Losses at the gene ends were 6 bases for V and 2 bases for J; bases not matched to a gene: 5. Germline CDR1 MNHNY, CDR2 SVGAGI (reference sequence). In DNA, the CDR3 is TGTGCCAGCAGATGGACAGGGGCTCCCTACGAGCAGTACTTC. This translates into CASRWTGAPYEQYF.

The chain has TRBV18 and TRBJ2-5; 7 bases agree with TRBD1. The CDR3 consists of 14 residues. J lost 3 bases, V lost 4 bases, and 5 bases had no gene match. Germline V gene sequence: CDR1 KGHSH, CDR2 LQKENI. The CDR3 protein is CASSRTGTEETQYF. CDR3 coding DNA: TGTGCCAGCTCACGAACCGGGACAGAAGAGACCCAGTACTTC.

The chain couples TRBV19 to TRBJ2-1; weak D call: TRBD2 (6 bases). This CDR3 is 15 amino acids long. The germline V gene has CDR1 LNHDA and CDR2 SQIVND (reference sequence). Deletions cut 2 bases from V and 3 bases from J, with 11 bases between. The DNA of the CDR3 is TGTGCCAGTAGTATACAGGAGGGGTACTACAATGAGCAGTTCTTC. It codes for CASSIQEGYYNEQFF.

The chain is built from TRBV20-1 and TRBJ2-7; no firm D call. CDR3 length equals 11 residues. The germline V and J ends were trimmed by 3 bases and 7 bases, with 10 bases remaining between them. CDR1 and CDR2 (germline): DFQATT, SNEGSKA (reference sequence). The CDR3 loop is CSASLPVEQYF. In nucleotides, the CDR3 is TGCAGTGCTAGTCTACCTGTGGAGCAGTACTTC.

The CDR3 reads CASSRGLAGEPYEQYF. The DNA for the CDR3 is TGTGCCAGCAGCAGGGGACTAGCGGGAGAGCCCTACGAGCAGTACTTC. The rearrangement uses TRBV7-9 and TRBJ2-7, with 14 bases matching TRBD2. This CDR3 region has 16 residues. Germline V gene sequence: CDR1 SEHNR, CDR2 FQNEAQ (reference sequence). Losses at the gene ends were 5 bases for V and 2 bases for J; bases not matched to a gene: 5.

V and J are TRBV29-1 and TRBJ2-3; 15 bases map to TRBD2. The CDR3 is 17 amino acids. Losses at the gene ends were 4 bases for V and 4 bases for J; bases not matched to a gene: 9. From germline, CDR1 is SQVTM and CDR2 ANQGSEA. CDR3 in DNA: TGCAGCGTTGGGACTAGCGGGAGGGCGGCATCTGCAGATACGCAGTATTTT. It is translated as CSVGTSGRAASADTQYF.

This rearrangement joins TRBV5-1 to TRBJ2-7; D unresolved. The CDR3 covers 13 residues. The V gene lost 0 bases and the J gene lost 10 bases, with 14 bases spanning the gap. Germline lookup yields CDR1 SGHRS and CDR2 YFSETQ. The CDR3 region has the DNA TGCGCCAGCAGCTTGGGGCAGGCCAGACCTCAGTACTTC. Translating it yields CASSLGQARPQYF. The complete variable domain, with remaining parts taken from reference TRBV5-1 and TRBJ2-7, reads KAGVTQTPRYLIKTRGQQVTLSCSPISGHRSVSWYQQTPGQGLQFLFEYFSETQRNKGNFPGRFSGRQFSNSRSEMNVSTLELGDSALYLCASSLGQARPQYFGPGTRLTVT.

The chain couples TRBV6-5 to TRBJ2-6, with D perhaps matching TRBD2 (5 bases). The CDR3 runs 16 residues. Trimming removed 3 bases at V and 4 bases at J, with 13 bases between. The germline gives CDR1 MNHEY, CDR2 SVGAGI. The CDR3 here is CASSYVLEQGANVLTF. The CDR3 coding sequence is TGTGCCAGCAGTTATGTACTAGAGCAGGGGGCCAACGTCCTGACTTTC.

The genes are TRBV9 and TRBJ2-3, with 10 bases lining up with TRBD2. The CDR3 runs 16 residues. V trimming: 1 base; J trimming: 0 bases; junction bases outside the gene matches: 2. Germline V CDR1 and CDR2: SGDLS, YYNGEE. CDR3 loop: CASSVSSGRSTDTQYF. The DNA of the CDR3 is TGTGCCAGCAGCGTATCTAGCGGGAGAAGCACAGATACGCAGTATTTT.

The V and J genes are TRBV29-1 and TRBJ2-1; D gene unclear. Germline V lookup: CDR1 SQVTM, CDR2 ANQGSEA. CDR3 length: 12 amino acids. The V and J ends lost 1 base and 7 bases respectively, with 8 bases between them. The CDR3 DNA is TGCAGCGTTGAAGTAACCAGGAATGAGCAGTTCTTC. This encodes CSVEVTRNEQFF.

Only a few counts were recorded for this clone. The CDR3 here is CASSFGQGNNSPLHF. The CDR3, as DNA: TGTGCCAGCAGCTTTGGTCAGGGGAATAATTCACCCCTCCACTTT. The chain employs TRBV5-6 and TRBJ1-6; D is perhaps TRBD1 (6 bases). This CDR3 has 15 amino acids. The germline gives CDR1 SGHDT, CDR2 YYEEEE. Between the trimmed V and J ends, which lost 2 bases and 5 bases, there was a span of 11 bases.

CDR3 protein: CASVRGGNTEAFF. CDR3 nucleotides: TGTGCCAGTGTTCGGGGAGGGAACACTGAAGCTTTCTTT. V is TRBV19 and J is TRBJ1-1; D is ambiguous. The germline gives CDR1 LNHDA, CDR2 SQIVND (reference sequence). V lost 8 bases and J lost 1, with 11 bases in between. This CDR3 is 13 amino acids long.

The chain carries TRBV19 and TRBJ2-1, with TRBD2 matching over 9 bases. Germline CDR1 LNHDA, CDR2 SQIVND (reference sequence). The CDR3 is 16 amino acids. V lost 3 bases to trimming and J lost 10 bases; unmatched junction nucleotides: 13. The CDR3 protein is CASSISQRLAETEQFF. The CDR3 coding sequence is TGTGCCAGTAGTATCTCACAAAGACTAGCGGAGACGGAGCAGTTCTTC.

The J gene is TRBJ1-5, the V gene TRBV7-9, with D possibly TRBD1 on 5 matching bases. CDR1 is SEHNR and CDR2 is FQNEAQ in the germline V gene (reference sequence). Trimming removed 5 bases from V and 4 bases from J, with 9 bases in between. This CDR3 contains 13 residues. CDR3: CASSPSGNQPQHF. CDR3 nucleotide sequence: TGTGCCAGCAGCCCTTCAGGGAATCAGCCCCAGCATTTT.

This chain joins TRBV18 and TRBJ1-1; the match to TRBD1 covers 7 bases. This CDR3 comprises 14 residues. Germline CDR1 KGHSH, CDR2 LQKENI. The V gene end was trimmed by 8 bases and the J gene end by 1 base; junction bases not matched to a gene: 7. CDR3 region: CASQTGRENTEAFF. CDR3 coding DNA: TGTGCCAGCCAGACAGGGAGAGAGAACACTGAAGCTTTCTTT.

V and J are TRBV6-2 or TRBV6-3 and TRBJ2-7; D is perhaps TRBD2 (5 bases). Trimming left V 5 bases short and J 6 bases short, with 11 bases between. Germline V lookup: CDR1 MNHEY, CDR2 SVGEGT. The CDR3 runs to 12 residues. CDR3 coding DNA: TGTGCCAGCAGTAGGGAGTGGCGCGAGCAGTACTTC. Its protein product is CASSREWREQYF.

Points on this clone: Other DNA sequences from this sample encode an identical CDR3 as well. The rearrangement uses TRBV7-6 and TRBJ2-1; 8 positions agree with TRBD2. J gave up 9 bases and V 4 bases, and 17 bases lay outside the gene matches. The germline V gene encodes CDR1 SGHVS and CDR2 FNYEAQ. The CDR3 extends over 17 amino acids. The CDR3 loop reads CASSYLSGTGGGFEQFF. CDR3 in DNA: TGTGCCAGCAGCTACCTCTCCGGGACCGGGGGGGGGTTTGAGCAGTTCTTC.

This chain connects TRBV7-2 to TRBJ2-5, with unresolved D. Trimming cost V 1 base and J 0 bases, with 9 bases left between them. The CDR3 totals 15 residues. Germline V gene data show CDR1 as SGHTA and CDR2 as FQGNSA. The CDR3 spells CASSLGGLYQETQYF. Here the CDR3 DNA reads TGTGCCAGCAGCTTAGGTGGCTTATACCAAGAGACCCAGTACTTC.

This clone has more than one count but fewer than ten. The genes are TRBV7-2 and TRBJ1-6; D possibly corresponds to TRBD1 (6 bases). Germline values: CDR1 SGHTA, CDR2 FQGNSA. Trimming took off 6 bases at V and 7 bases at J, with 13 bases between the two ends. The CDR3 runs to 14 residues. The CDR3 coding sequence is TGTGCCAGCAGGGGGGACACGCAAAATTCACCCCTCCACTTT. Translation gives CASRGDTQNSPLHF.